The 18 T cell receptor beta chains below all came from one sample that was sequenced in a study of T cell changes during pregnancy in multiple sclerosis. Profiled with immunoSEQ multiplex PCR; TCRdb holds only in-frame clones, not every one. This sample has tens of thousands of clones, with around 90% found just once. The material was CD4+ T cells from peripheral blood mononuclear cells, obtained in the second trimester of pregnancy. The receptor source for this set is a female donor in good health, enrolled as a control in a pregnancy study.

The chain uses TRBV18 and TRBJ1-2, with D maybe TRBD1 (5 bases). The CDR3 sequence is 15 residues long. From germline, CDR1 is KGHSH and CDR2 LQKENI. Deletions cut 3 bases from V and 7 bases from J, with 18 bases between. CDR3 protein: CASSPEDSISGGYTF. CDR3 coding DNA: TGTGCCAGCTCACCGGAAGACAGTATTAGTGGTGGCTACACCTTC.

The rearrangement links TRBV5-4 to TRBJ1-1; TRBD1 matches at 8 bases. This CDR3 is 15 amino acids long. V lost 1 base, J lost 5 bases, and 7 bases stayed unmatched. CDR1 SGHNT and CDR2 YYREEE come from the germline V gene (reference sequence). The CDR3 loop reads CASSLPTGGRTEAFF. As DNA, the CDR3 is TGTGCCAGCAGCTTGCCAACAGGGGGTCGGACTGAAGCTTTCTTT.

This chain joins TRBV19 and TRBJ1-5; 10 bases map to TRBD1. The germline V gene encodes CDR1 LNHDA and CDR2 SQIVND (reference sequence). The CDR3 has 15 residues. Trimming cost V 5 bases and J 4 bases; bases outside gene matches: 5. The CDR3 here is CASSRGGQGNQPQHF. DNA of the CDR3: TGTGCCAGTAGTCGGGGGGGACAGGGGAATCAGCCCCAGCATTTT.

The CDR3 region is CAQVEAKNIQYF. The CDR3 DNA reads TGCGCCCAGGTAGAAGCCAAAAACATTCAGTACTTC. The chain employs TRBV5-1 and TRBJ2-4, with D unresolved. V was trimmed by 10 bases and J by 0 bases, leaving 8 bases between them. Germline V gene lookup returns CDR1 SGHRS and CDR2 YFSETQ. The CDR3 covers 12 residues.

The chain carries TRBV9 and TRBJ1-2, with D perhaps matching TRBD1 (5 bases). There are 14 residues in the CDR3. CDR1 is SGDLS, CDR2 YYNGEE, per germline. The V end lost 0 bases, the J end lost 3 bases, and 9 bases lay between the germline ends. Here the CDR3 reads CASSVGQGDYGYTF. CDR3 coding DNA: TGTGCCAGCAGCGTAGGTCAGGGTGACTATGGCTACACCTTC. Filled out from reference TRBV9 and TRBJ1-2, the complete variable domain reads DSGVTQTPKHLITATGQRVTLRCSPRSGDLSVYWYQQSLDQGLQFLIQYYNGEERAKGNILERFSAQQFPDLHSELNLSSLELGDSALYFCASSVGQGDYGYTFGSGTRLTVV.

The V call is TRBV13, the J call TRBJ2-7; 13 positions match TRBD2. This CDR3 region has 15 residues. Germline loops: CDR1 PRHDT, CDR2 FYEKMQ (reference sequence). V was pared by 4 bases and J by 6 bases, with 6 bases of the junction left unmatched. Here the CDR3 reads CASSYWTSGGGEQYF. The CDR3 DNA reads as TGTGCCAGCAGCTACTGGACTAGCGGGGGAGGCGAGCAGTACTTC.

This clone came up once. The genes are TRBV13 and TRBJ2-7; D is unclear. The CDR3 contains 16 residues. V was shortened by 2 bases and J by 2 bases, with 16 bases between the two germline ends. Germline V gene sequence: CDR1 PRHDT, CDR2 FYEKMQ (reference sequence). The CDR3 loop is CASSLSQDPEPYEQYF. In DNA form, the CDR3 reads TGTGCCAGCAGCTTATCCCAGGATCCCGAACCCTACGAGCAGTACTTC.

The V gene is TRBV28, the J gene TRBJ2-1; possible D gene TRBD1, 8 bases. The CDR3 has 17 residues. Germline CDR1 and CDR2: MDHEN and SYDVKM. V lost 5 bases and J lost 8, with 25 bases in between. The CDR3 is CASSLSRGDRYGDEQFF. The CDR3 DNA reads as TGTGCCAGCAGTCTCTCCCGGGGGGACAGGTACGGTGATGAGCAGTTCTTC.

This chain uses TRBV11-2 with TRBJ1-1; D unresolved. Germline V gene data show CDR1 as SGHAT and CDR2 as FQNNGV. V lost 0 bases and J 7 bases, leaving 9 bases between the germline ends. CDR3 length: 13 residues. CDR3 nucleotides: TGTGCCAGCAGCTTAGATCGGGCGGGTGAAGCTTTCTTT. Its translation: CASSLDRAGEAFF.

A few counts support this clone. J is TRBJ1-6 and V is TRBV7-2; D may be TRBD1 (6 bases). From germline, CDR1 is SGHTA and CDR2 FQGNSA. The CDR3 has 15 residues. Between the trimmed V and J ends, which lost 1 base and 10 bases, there was a span of 14 bases. This chain's CDR3 is CASSLVSGDLSPLHF. CDR3 bases: TGTGCCAGCAGCTTAGTGTCAGGGGATTTGTCACCCCTCCACTTT.

This chain uses TRBV4-1 with TRBJ1-2; D call uncertain. V dropped 1 base and J dropped 8 bases, with 14 bases sitting between them. The CDR3 runs 14 residues. Germline V gene data show CDR1 as MGHRA and CDR2 as YSYEKL. CDR3: CASSQGNSLRGYTF. The CDR3 coding sequence is TGCGCCAGCAGCCAAGGTAACAGCTTAAGGGGCTACACCTTC.

The V and J genes are TRBV6-5 and TRBJ1-1; no clear D gene. CDR3 size: 15 residues. V lost 0 bases to trimming and J lost 3 bases, with 11 bases between them. The germline CDR1 and CDR2 sequences are MNHEY and SVGAGI. The CDR3 spells CASSYSRAGDTEAFF. In DNA, the CDR3 is TGTGCCAGCAGTTACTCGAGGGCTGGAGACACTGAAGCTTTCTTT.

The gene calls are TRBV6-6 and TRBJ1-2, with TRBD1 identical over 9 bases. Losses at the gene ends were 5 bases for V and 4 bases for J; bases not matched to a gene: 11. The CDR3 consists of 16 residues. CDR1 is MNHNY and CDR2 is SVGAGI in the germline V gene (reference sequence). CDR3 residues: CASSQDRGRISYGYTF. DNA for the CDR3: TGTGCCAGCAGTCAGGACAGGGGCCGGATATCCTATGGCTACACCTTC.

The CDR3 nucleotides read TGTGCCAGTAGTATGCGGGTCCAAAGGAGGGACTATGGCTACACCTTC. Encoded protein: CASSMRVQRRDYGYTF. The rearrangement links TRBV19 to TRBJ1-2, with D hard to call. This CDR3 contains 16 residues. With 3 bases removed from V and 3 bases from J, the gap between germline ends came to 17 bases. From germline, CDR1 is LNHDA and CDR2 SQIVND (reference sequence).

The gene calls are TRBV9 and TRBJ1-1; D possibly corresponds to TRBD1 (5 bases). The CDR3 covers 15 residues. V was clipped by 0 bases and J by 5 bases, with 14 bases between them. Per germline, CDR1 SGDLS and CDR2 YYNGEE. CDR3 loop: CASSVDQGRWTEAFF. The DNA of the CDR3 is TGTGCCAGCAGCGTAGATCAGGGCCGTTGGACTGAAGCTTTCTTT.

The chain combines TRBV21-1 with TRBJ1-5; the table names TRBD1, a call not compared with the DNA. TRBV21-1 is a pseudogene. This CDR3 region has 16 residues. In DNA, the CDR3 is TGTGCCAGCAGCAAAGAGAATCGACAGGTTAATCAGCCCCAGCATTTT. Its protein product is CASSKENRQVNQPQHF.

The chain is built from TRBV5-1 and TRBJ2-5; 10 bases line up with TRBD2. The CDR3 runs to 15 residues. The trim removed 0 bases at V and 4 bases at J, leaving 3 bases unmatched. Germline loops: CDR1 SGHRS, CDR2 YFSETQ. This CDR3 reads CASSLEASGGETQYF. The CDR3 DNA reads as TGCGCCAGCAGCTTGGAGGCTAGCGGGGGAGAGACCCAGTACTTC.

The chain recombines TRBV5-5 with TRBJ1-1; possible D gene TRBD1, 5 bases. From germline, CDR1 is SGHKS and CDR2 YYEKEE (reference sequence). The V end lost 1 base, the J end lost 5 bases, and 15 bases lay between the germline ends. CDR3 size: 15 residues. The CDR3 DNA reads as TGTGCCAGCAGCTTGTTGGGCGGGGGAGAGACTGAAGCTTTCTTT. Amino acid sequence: CASSLLGGGETEAFF.